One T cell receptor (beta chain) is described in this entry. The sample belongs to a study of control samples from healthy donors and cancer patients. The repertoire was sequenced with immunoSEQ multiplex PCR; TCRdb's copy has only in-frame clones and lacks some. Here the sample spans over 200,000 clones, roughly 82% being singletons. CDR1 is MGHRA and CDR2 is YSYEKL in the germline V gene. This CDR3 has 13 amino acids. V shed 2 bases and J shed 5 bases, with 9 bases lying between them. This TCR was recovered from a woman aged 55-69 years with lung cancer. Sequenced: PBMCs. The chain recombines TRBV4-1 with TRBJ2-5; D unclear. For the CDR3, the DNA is TGCGCCAGCAGCCAACCTACCGGGGAGACCCAGTACTTC. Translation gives CASSQPTGETQYF.